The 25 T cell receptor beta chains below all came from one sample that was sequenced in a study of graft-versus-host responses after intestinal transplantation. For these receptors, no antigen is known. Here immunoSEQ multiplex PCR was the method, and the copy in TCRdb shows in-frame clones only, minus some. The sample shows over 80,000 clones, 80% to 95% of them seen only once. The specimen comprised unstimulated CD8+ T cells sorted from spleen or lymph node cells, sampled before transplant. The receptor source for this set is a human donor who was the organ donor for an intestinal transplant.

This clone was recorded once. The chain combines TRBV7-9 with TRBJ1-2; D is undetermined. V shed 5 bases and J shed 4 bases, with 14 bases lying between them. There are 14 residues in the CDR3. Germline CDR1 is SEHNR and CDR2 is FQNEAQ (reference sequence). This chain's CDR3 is CASSPPSVGYGYTF. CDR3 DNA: TGTGCCAGCAGCCCCCCCAGCGTCGGCTATGGCTACACCTTC.

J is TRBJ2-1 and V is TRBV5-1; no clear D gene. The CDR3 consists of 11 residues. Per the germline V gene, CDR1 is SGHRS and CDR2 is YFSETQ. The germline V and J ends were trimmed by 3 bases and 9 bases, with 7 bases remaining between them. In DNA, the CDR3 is TGCGCCAGCAGCTACTTGGTTGAGCAGTTCTTC. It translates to CASSYLVEQFF.

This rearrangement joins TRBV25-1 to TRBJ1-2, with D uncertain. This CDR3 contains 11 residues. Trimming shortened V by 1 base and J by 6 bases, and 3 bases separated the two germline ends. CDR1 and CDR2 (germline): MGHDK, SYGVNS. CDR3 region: CASSEFDGYTF. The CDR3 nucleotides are TGTGCCAGCAGTGAATTCGATGGCTACACCTTC.

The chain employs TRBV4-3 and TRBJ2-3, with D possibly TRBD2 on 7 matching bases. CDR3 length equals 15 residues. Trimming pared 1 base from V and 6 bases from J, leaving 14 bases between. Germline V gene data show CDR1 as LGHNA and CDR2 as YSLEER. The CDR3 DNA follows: TGCGCCAGCAGCCAAGCCTTTCGGGGGGCGGATACGCAGTATTTT. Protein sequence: CASSQAFRGADTQYF.

The DNA of the CDR3 is TGTGCCAGCAGCGGGACAGGACACAATGAGCAGTTCTTC. Encoded protein: CASSGTGHNEQFF. The chain couples TRBV9 to TRBJ2-1; TRBD1 agrees at 7 bases. CDR1 and CDR2 (germline): SGDLS, YYNGEE. CDR3 length: 13 amino acids. Trimming cost V 3 bases and J 5 bases; bases outside gene matches: 2.

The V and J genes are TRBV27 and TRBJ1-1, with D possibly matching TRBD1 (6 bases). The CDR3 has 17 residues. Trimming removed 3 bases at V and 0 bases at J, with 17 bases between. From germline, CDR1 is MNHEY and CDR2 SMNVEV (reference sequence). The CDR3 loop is CASSFFPHRDLNTEAFF. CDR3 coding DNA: TGTGCCAGCAGTTTCTTCCCTCACAGGGATCTGAACACTGAAGCTTTCTTT.

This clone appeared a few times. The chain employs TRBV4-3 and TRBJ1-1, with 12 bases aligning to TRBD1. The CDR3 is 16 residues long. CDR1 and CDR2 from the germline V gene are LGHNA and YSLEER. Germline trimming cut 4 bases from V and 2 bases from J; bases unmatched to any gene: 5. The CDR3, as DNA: TGCGCCAGCAGCCGACTCGGGACAGGGGGCAACACTGAAGCTTTCTTT. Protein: CASSRLGTGGNTEAFF.

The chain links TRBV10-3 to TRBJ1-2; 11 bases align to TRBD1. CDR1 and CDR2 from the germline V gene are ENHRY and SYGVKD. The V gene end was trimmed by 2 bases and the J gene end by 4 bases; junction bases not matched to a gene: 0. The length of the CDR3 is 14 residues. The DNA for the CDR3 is TGTGCCATCAGTGAGGGGACAGGGGGCTATGGCTACACCTTC. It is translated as CAISEGTGGYGYTF.

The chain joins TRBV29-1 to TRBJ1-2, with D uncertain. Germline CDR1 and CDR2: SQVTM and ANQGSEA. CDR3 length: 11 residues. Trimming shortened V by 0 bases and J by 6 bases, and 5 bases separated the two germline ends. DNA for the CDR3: TGCAGCGTTGAAGATCGTCATGGCTACACCTTC. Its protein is CSVEDRHGYTF.

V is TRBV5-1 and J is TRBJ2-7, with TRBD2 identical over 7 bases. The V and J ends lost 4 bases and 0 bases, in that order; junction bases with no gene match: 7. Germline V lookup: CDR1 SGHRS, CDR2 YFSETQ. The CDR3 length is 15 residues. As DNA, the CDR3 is TGCGCCAGCAGCGCTGAAGCGGGGAGCTCCTACGAGCAGTACTTC. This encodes CASSAEAGSSYEQYF.

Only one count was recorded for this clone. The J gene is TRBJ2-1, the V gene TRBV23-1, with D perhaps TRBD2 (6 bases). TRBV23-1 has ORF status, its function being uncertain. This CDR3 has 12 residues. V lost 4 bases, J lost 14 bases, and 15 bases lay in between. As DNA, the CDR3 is TGCGCCAGCAGTCCTCCGGGACTTTCAGAGTTCTTC. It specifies CASSPPGLSEFF.

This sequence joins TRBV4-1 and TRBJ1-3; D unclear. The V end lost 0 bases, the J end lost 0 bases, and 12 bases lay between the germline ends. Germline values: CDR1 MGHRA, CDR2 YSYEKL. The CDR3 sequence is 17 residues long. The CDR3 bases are TGCGCCAGCAGCCAAGAGGTGGGCGCCTTCTCTGGAAACACCATATATTTT. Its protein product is CASSQEVGAFSGNTIYF.

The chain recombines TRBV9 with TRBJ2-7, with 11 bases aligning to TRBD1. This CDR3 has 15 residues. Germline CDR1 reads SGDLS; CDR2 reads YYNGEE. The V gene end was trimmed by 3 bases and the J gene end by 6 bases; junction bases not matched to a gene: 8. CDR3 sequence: CASSASTGTGGEQYF. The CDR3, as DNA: TGTGCCAGCAGCGCAAGTACAGGGACAGGGGGCGAGCAGTACTTC.

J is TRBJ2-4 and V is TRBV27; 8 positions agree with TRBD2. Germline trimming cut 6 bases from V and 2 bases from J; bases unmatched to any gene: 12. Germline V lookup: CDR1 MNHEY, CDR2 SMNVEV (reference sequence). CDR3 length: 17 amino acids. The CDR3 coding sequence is TGTGCCAGCAGCCCCCCCTATGGCGGGGGGACCAAAAACATTCAGTACTTC. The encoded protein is CASSPPYGGGTKNIQYF.

CDR3 DNA sequence: TGTGCCAGCTCACCACGGTCCGGTACCTACGAGCAGTACTTC. Translating it yields CASSPRSGTYEQYF. This chain connects TRBV18 to TRBJ2-7; D is unclear. There are 14 residues in the CDR3. In germline, CDR1 is KGHSH, CDR2 LQKENI. V was shortened by 1 base and J by 2 bases, with 9 bases between the two germline ends.

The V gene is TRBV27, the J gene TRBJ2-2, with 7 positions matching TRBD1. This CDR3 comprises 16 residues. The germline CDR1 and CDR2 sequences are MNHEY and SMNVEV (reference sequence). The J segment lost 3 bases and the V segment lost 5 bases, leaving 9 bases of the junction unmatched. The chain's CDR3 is CASSPRQGEDTGELFF. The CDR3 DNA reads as TGTGCCAGCAGTCCGAGACAGGGAGAGGACACCGGGGAGCTGTTTTTT.

The CDR3 sequence: CASARTATEAFF. The CDR3 DNA sequence: TGTGCCAGCGCCCGGACAGCCACTGAAGCTTTCTTT. J is TRBJ1-1 and V is TRBV11-2, with D perhaps TRBD1 (6 bases). The CDR3 has 12 amino acids. Between the trimmed V and J ends, which lost 8 bases and 4 bases, there was a span of 11 bases. From germline, CDR1 is SGHAT and CDR2 FQNNGV. Variable domain in full (rest from reference TRBV11-2 and TRBJ1-1): EAGVAQSPRYKIIEKRQSVAFWCNPISGHATLYWYQQILGQGPKLLIQFQNNGVVDDSQLPKDRFSAERLKGVDSTLKIQPAKLEDSAVYLCASARTATEAFFGQGTRLTVV.

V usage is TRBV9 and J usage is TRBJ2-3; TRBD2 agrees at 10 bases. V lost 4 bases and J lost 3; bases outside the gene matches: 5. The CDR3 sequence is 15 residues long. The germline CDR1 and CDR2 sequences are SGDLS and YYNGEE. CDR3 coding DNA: TGTGCCAGCAGCCCTGGGACTAGCGAAACAGATACGCAGTATTTT. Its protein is CASSPGTSETDTQYF.

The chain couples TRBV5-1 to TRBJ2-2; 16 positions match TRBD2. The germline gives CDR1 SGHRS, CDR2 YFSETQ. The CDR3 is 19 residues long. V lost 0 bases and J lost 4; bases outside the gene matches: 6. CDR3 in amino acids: CASSLEGLAGGPGTGELFF. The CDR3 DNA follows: TGCGCCAGCAGCTTGGAGGGACTAGCGGGGGGGCCCGGCACCGGGGAGCTGTTTTTT.

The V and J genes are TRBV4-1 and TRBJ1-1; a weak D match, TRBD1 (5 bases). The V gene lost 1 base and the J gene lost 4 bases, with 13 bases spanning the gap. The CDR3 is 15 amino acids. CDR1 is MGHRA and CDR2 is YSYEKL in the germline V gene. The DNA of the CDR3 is TGCGCCAGCAGCCAAGTAGCGGGGGGTAGCACTGAAGCTTTCTTT. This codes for CASSQVAGGSTEAFF.

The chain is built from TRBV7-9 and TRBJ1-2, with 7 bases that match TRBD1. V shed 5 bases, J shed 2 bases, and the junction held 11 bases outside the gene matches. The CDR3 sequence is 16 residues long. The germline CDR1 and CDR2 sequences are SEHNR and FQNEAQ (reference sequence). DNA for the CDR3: TGTGCCAGCAGCCAGGATCCGGGACAGCTAAACTATGGCTACACCTTC. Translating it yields CASSQDPGQLNYGYTF.

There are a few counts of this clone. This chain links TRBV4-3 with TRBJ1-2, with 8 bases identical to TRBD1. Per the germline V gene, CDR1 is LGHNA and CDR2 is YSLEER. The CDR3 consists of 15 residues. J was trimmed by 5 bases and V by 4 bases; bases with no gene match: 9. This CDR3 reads CASSPWTGRAYGYTF. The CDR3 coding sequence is TGCGCCAGCAGCCCCTGGACAGGGCGGGCTTATGGCTACACCTTC.

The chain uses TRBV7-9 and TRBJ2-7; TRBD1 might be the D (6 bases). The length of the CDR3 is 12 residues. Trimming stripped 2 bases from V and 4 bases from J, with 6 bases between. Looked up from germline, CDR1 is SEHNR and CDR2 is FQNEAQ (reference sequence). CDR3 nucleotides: TGTGCCAGCAGCTTAACAGGGTACGAGCAGTACTTC. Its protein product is CASSLTGYEQYF.

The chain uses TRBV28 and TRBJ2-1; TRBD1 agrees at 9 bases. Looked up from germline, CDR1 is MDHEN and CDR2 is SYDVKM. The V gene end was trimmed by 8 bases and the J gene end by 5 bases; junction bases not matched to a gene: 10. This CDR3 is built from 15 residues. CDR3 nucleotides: TGTGCCAGCTCTCTCCGGGACAGGGCCCACAATGAGCAGTTCTTC. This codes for CASSLRDRAHNEQFF. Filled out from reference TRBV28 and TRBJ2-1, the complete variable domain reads DVKVTQSSRYLVKRTGEKVFLECVQDMDHENMFWYRQDPGLGLRLIYFSYDVKMKEKGDIPEGYSVSREKKERFSLILESASTNQTSMYLCASSLRDRAHNEQFFGPGTRLTVL.

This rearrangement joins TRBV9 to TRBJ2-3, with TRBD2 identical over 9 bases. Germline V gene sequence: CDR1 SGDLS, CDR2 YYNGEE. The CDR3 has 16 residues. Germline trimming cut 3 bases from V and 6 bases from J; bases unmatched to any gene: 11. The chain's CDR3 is CASSDERGDPLDTQYF. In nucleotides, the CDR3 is TGTGCCAGCAGCGACGAGCGGGGGGACCCTTTGGATACGCAGTATTTT. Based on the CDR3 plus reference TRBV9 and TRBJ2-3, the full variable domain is DSGVTQTPKHLITATGQRVTLRCSPRSGDLSVYWYQQSLDQGLQFLIQYYNGEERAKGNILERFSAQQFPDLHSELNLSSLELGDSALYFCASSDERGDPLDTQYFGPGTRLTVL.